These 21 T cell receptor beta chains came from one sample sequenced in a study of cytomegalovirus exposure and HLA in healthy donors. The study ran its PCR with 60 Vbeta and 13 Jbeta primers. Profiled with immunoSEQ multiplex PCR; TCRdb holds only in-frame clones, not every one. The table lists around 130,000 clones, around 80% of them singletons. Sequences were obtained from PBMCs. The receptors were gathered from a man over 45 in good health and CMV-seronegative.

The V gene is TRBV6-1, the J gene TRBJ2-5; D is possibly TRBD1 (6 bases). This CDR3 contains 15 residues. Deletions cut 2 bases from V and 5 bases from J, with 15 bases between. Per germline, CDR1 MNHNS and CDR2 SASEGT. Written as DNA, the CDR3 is TGTGCCAGCAGTGAATATAGGGGGACGGGGGAGACCCAGTACTTC. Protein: CASSEYRGTGETQYF.

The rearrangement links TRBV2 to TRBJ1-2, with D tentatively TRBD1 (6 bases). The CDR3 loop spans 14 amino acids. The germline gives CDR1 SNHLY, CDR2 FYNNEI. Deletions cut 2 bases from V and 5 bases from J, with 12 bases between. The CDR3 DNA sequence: TGTGCCAGCAGTGAATACAGGGTAGAATATGGCTACACCTTC. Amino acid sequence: CASSEYRVEYGYTF.

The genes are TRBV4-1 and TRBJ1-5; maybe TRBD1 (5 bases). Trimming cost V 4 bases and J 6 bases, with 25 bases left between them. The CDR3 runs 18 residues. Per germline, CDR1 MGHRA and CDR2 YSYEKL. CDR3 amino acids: CASSPPAKGAGYLQPQHF. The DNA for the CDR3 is TGCGCCAGCAGCCCCCCAGCGAAAGGGGCCGGGTACCTTCAGCCCCAGCATTTT.

The CDR3 DNA sequence: TGTGCCAGCAGCACAGGGGACAGGGGCAGAGAGACCCAGTACTTC. It is translated as CASSTGDRGRETQYF. The V gene is TRBV5-4, the J gene TRBJ2-5; 10 nucleotides match TRBD1. V shed 4 bases and J 4 bases; nucleotides not matched to a gene: 7. CDR1 SGHNT and CDR2 YYREEE come from the germline V gene (reference sequence). The CDR3 loop spans 15 amino acids.

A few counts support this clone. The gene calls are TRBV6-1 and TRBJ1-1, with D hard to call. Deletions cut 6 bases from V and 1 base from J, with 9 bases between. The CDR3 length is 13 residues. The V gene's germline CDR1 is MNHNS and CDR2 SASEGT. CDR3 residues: CASRRERNTEAFF. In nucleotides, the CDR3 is TGTGCCAGCAGAAGAGAGCGGAACACTGAAGCTTTCTTT.

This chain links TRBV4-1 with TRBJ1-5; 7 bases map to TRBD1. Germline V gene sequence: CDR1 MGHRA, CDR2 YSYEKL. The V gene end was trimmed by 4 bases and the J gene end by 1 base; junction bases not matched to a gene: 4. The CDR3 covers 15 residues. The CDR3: CASSLQGLSNQPQHF. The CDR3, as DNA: TGCGCCAGCAGCCTACAGGGGCTGAGCAATCAGCCCCAGCATTTT.

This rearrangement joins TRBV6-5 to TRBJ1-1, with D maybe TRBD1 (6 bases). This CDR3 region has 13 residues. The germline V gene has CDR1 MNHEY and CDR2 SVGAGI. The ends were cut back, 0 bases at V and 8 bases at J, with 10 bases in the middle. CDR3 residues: CASSYSTGQEAFF. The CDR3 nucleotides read TGTGCCAGCAGTTACTCGACCGGACAGGAAGCTTTCTTT.

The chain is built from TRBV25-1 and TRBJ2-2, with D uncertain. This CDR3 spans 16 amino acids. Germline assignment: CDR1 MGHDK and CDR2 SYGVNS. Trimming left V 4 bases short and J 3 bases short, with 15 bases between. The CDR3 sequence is CASSGEAFFDTGELFF. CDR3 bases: TGTGCCAGCAGTGGAGAGGCGTTCTTCGACACCGGGGAGCTGTTTTTT.

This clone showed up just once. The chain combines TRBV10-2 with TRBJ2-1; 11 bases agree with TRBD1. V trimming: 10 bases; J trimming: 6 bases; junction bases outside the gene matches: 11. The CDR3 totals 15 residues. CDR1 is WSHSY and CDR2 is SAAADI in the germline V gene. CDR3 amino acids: CANLFRDRGFNEQFF. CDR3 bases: TGCGCCAACCTCTTCCGGGACAGGGGGTTCAATGAGCAGTTCTTC.

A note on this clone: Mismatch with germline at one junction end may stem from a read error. The CDR3 DNA sequence: TGTGCCAGTAGTATTCTGAACTACGGCTACACCTTC. It is translated as CASSILNYGYTF. This chain uses TRBV19 with TRBJ1-2; D uncertain. There are 12 residues in the CDR3. Germline V gene sequence: CDR1 LNHDA, CDR2 SQIVND (reference sequence).

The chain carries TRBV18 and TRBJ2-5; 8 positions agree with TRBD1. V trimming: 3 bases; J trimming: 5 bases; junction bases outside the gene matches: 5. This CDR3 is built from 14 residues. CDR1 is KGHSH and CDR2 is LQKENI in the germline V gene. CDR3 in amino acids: CASSPFTGGETQYF. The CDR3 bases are TGTGCCAGCTCACCCTTTACAGGGGGGGAGACCCAGTACTTC.

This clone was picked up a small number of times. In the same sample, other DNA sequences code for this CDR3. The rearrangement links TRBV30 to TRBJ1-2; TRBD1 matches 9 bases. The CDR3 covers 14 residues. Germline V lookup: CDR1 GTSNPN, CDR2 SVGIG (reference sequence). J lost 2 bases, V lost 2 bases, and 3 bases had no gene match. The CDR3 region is CAWSPDRGNYGYTF. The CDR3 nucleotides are TGTGCCTGGAGTCCAGACAGGGGGAACTATGGCTACACCTTC.

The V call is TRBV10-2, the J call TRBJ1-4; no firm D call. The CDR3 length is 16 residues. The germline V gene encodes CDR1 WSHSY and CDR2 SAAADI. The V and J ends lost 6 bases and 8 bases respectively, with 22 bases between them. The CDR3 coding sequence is TGCGCCAGCAGACCGTTGACCGCCGCTGGAGAGGAAAAACTGTTTTTT. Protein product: CASRPLTAAGEEKLFF.

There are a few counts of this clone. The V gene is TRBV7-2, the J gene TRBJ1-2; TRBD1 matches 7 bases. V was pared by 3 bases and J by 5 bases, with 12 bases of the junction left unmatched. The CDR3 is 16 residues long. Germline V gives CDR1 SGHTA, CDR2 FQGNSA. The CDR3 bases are TGTGCCAGCAGCTTCTCTTTGGGGACGACAGGGTATGGCTACACCTTC. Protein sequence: CASSFSLGTTGYGYTF.

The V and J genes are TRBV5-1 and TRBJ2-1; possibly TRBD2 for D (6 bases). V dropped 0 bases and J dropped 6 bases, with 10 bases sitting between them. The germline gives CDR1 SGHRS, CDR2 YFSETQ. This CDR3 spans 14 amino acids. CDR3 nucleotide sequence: TGCGCCAGCAGCTTGGGGTCGGAGGGCAATGAGCAGTTCTTC. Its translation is CASSLGSEGNEQFF.

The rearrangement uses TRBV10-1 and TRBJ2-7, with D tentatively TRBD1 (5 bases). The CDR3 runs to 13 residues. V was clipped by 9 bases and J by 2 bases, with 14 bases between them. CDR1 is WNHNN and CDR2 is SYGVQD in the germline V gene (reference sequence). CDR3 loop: CARARESTYEQYF. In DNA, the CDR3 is TGCGCCAGAGCCAGGGAAAGCACCTACGAGCAGTACTTC.

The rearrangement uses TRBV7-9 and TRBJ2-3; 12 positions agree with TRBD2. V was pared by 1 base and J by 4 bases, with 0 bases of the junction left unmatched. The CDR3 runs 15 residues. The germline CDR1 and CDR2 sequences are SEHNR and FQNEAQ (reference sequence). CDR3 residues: CASSLGTSGADTQYF. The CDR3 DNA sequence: TGTGCCAGCAGCTTAGGGACTAGCGGGGCAGATACGCAGTATTTT.

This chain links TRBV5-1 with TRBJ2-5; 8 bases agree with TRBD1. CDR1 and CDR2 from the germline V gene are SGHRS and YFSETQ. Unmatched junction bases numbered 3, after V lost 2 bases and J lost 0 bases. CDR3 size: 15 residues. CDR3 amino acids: CASSLSTGDQETQYF. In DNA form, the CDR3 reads TGCGCCAGCAGCTTATCGACAGGGGACCAAGAGACCCAGTACTTC.

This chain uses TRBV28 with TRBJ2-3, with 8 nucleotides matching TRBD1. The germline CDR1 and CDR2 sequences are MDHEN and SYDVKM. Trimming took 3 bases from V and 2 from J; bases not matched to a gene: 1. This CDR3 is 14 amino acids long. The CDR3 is CASSFQGATDTQYF. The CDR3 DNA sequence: TGTGCCAGCAGTTTCCAGGGGGCCACAGATACGCAGTATTTT.

Here the CDR3 DNA reads TGTGCCAGTAGTATAGGCCCAGGGTTAATTCAGCCCCAGCATTTT. Translating it yields CASSIGPGLIQPQHF. The chain uses TRBV19 and TRBJ1-5; D might be TRBD1 (5 bases). Germline loops: CDR1 LNHDA, CDR2 SQIVND (reference sequence). V dropped 1 base and J dropped 6 bases, with 13 bases sitting between them. The CDR3 runs to 15 residues.

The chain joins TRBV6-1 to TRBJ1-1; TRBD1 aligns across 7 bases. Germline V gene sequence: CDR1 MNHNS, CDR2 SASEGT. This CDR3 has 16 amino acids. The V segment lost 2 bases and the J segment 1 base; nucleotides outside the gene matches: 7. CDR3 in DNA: TGTGCCAGCAGTGAATACAGGGGTCCCCCGAACACTGAAGCTTTCTTT. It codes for CASSEYRGPPNTEAFF.